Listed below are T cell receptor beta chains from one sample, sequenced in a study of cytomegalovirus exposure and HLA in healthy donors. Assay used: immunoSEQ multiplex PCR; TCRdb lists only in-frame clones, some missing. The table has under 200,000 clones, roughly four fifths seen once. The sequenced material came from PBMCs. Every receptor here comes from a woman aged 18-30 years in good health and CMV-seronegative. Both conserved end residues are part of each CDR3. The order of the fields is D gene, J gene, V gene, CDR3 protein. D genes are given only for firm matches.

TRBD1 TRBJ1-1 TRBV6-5 CASKTMTGGNTEAFF
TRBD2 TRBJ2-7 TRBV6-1 CASRGLAGGRFEQYF
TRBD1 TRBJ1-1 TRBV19 CASSMGQLMNTEAFF
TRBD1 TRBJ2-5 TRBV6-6 CASSYGQGVVQETQYF
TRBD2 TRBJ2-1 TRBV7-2 CASSYTTVTSGPYNEQFF
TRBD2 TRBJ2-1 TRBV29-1 CSVYRTRDNEQFF
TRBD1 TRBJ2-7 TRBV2 CASSVEGQGAEQYF
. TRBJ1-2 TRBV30 CAWSLLRYGYTF
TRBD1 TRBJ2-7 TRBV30 CAWTVGQATYEQYF
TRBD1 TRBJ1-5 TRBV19 CATGGQPYSNQPQHF
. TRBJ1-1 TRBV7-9 CASRPGTALPLGAFF
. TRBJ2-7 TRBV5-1 CASSTKGRSYEQYF
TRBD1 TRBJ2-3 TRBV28 CASSPTTAGTGIRDTQYF
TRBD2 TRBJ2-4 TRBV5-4 CASSPGVTSGIGDIQYF
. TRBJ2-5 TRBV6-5 CASSYQVGQETQYF
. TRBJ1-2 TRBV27 CASSLRGNYGYTF
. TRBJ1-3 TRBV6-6 CASSYAQGTGNTIYF
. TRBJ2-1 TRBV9 CASRAGGSLYNEQFF
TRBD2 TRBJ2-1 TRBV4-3 CASSHHSGVYNEQFF
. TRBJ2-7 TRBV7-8 CASSLTSGPGGEQYF
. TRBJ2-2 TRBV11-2 CASSFTRTNTGELFF
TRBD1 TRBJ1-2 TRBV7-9 CASSRQGRDGYTF
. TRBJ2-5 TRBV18 CASSPLGQGLGETQYF
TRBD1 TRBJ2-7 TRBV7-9 CASSLAEGQAHSYEQYF
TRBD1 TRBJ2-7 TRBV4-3 CASSQALGQGVAYEQYF
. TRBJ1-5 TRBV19 CASSIGHSNQPQHF
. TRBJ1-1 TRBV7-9 CASSLVPGTEAFF
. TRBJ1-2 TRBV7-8 CASSSYRDLNYGYTF
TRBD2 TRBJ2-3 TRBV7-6 CASSLGLAGGPSLTF
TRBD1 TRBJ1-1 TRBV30 CAWSTTGGITEAFF
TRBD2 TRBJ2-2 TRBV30 CAWSVTRTSVTGELFF
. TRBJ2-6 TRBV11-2 CASSPALSGANVLTF
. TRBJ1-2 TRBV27 CASSLSTGIYGYTF
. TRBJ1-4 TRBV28 CASSLDPTREKLFF
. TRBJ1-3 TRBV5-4 CASSGAAGHSGNTIYF
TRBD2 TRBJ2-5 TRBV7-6 CASSLREGQGLGETQYF
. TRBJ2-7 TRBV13 CASSQYRYEQYF
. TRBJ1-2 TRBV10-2 CASSEPGQNGYTF
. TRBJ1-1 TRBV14 CASSQAGMNTEAFF
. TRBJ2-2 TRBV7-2 CASSSGAFNTGELFF
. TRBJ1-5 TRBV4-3 CASSQDPLQGRSNQPQHF
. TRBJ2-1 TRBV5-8 CASSLYGSEQFF
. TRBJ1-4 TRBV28 CASRYPMGANEKLFF
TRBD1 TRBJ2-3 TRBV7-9 CASRSGTGGFTDTQYF
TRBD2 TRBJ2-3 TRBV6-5 CASTYSGIGLDTQYF
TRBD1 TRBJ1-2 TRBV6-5 CASSSSGTGKWGYTF
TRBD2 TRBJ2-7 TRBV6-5 CASSYGTSGSTYEQYF
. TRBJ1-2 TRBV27 CASSLAGDGYTF
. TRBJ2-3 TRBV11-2 CASSLVGRPGRTDTQYF